This T cell receptor beta chain originates from a study of cytomegalovirus exposure and HLA in healthy donors. Regarding the study as a whole: In a later analysis, the majority of CMV-associated beta chains seemingly showed HLA restriction. There were some V segments, including TRBV6-2 and TRBV6-3, excluded as indistinguishable. The CMV antigen specificity of a few CMV-associated chains was confirmed through in vitro analysis.

13 Jbeta primers and 60 Vbeta primers were used for the PCR. The method was immunoSEQ multiplex PCR; TCRdb's version includes in-frame clones alone and lacks a portion of them. Of some 120,000 clones listed, 60% to 85% are singletons. Germline CDR1 is SGDLS and CDR2 is YYNGEE. This CDR3 has 15 amino acids. V lost 3 bases to trimming and J lost 6 bases; unmatched junction nucleotides: 12. A note on this clone: Antigen: not known.

The sample consisted of PBMCs. This sequence originates from a woman between 18 and 29 years old in good health and CMV-seronegative. The rearrangement joins TRBV9 to TRBJ2-7; 7 nucleotides align to TRBD1. The CDR3 here is CASSARTGSLVEQYF. The CDR3 DNA sequence: TGTGCCAGCAGCGCCCGGACAGGCTCTCTTGTCGAGCAGTACTTC.